This TCR beta chain was sequenced for a study of OX40 agonist ivuxolimab in advanced cancers. Study details: The group had a mean age of roughly 65 years, ranged from 23 to 79, and was 82.7% male. Points from the study as a whole: CD4+ and CD8+ blood T cells expanded clonally by week 6 at 0.1 to 3.0 mg/kg. Expanded clones tended on average to be more numerous among CD8+ T cells than CD4+.

Method: immunoSEQ multiplex PCR; TCRdb's copy keeps in-frame clones and lacks some. Of some 64,000 clones in the sample, almost 85% were seen once. The CDR3 runs to 15 residues. Trimming pared 3 bases from V and 1 base from J, leaving 10 bases between. Germline V lookup: CDR1 MDHEN, CDR2 SYDVKM. With autoimmune disease history or systemic immunosuppression, patients were excluded. In the case of this clone: The target antigen is unknown.

The gene calls are TRBV28 and TRBJ1-5, with a weak D call TRBD1 (6 bases). The sequence was collected from an adult with an advanced solid tumor such as melanoma, head and neck, liver or kidney cancer. The sample was CD4+ or CD8+ T cells sorted from blood, taken in a trial of the OX40 agonist ivuxolimab. CDR3 sequence: CASSFLGASNQPQHF. In DNA form, the CDR3 reads TGTGCCAGCAGTTTTCTGGGGGCGAGCAATCAGCCCCAGCATTTT.